This TCR beta chain was identified in a study of shared clonotypes between healthy human individuals. This CDR3 has 15 residues. Germline values: CDR1 SGHRS, CDR2 YFSETQ. V dropped 2 bases and J dropped 0 bases, with 8 bases sitting between them. On this clone itself: Distinct nucleotide sequences in the sample also encode this CDR3.

Method: immunoSEQ multiplex PCR; TCRdb's copy keeps in-frame clones and lacks some. The sample consists of about 980,000 clones, 70% to 85% of them appearing once. The source of this sequence is a man aged 18-30 years in good health. The sequenced material came from memory CD4+ T cells sorted from blood. The subset here: CD45RA-negative fraction. The genes are TRBV5-1 and TRBJ2-2; tentative D call: TRBD2 (6 bases). The CDR3 DNA reads as TGCGCCAGCAGCTTAGGCGGGGCGAACACCGGGGAGCTGTTTTTT. Protein sequence: CASSLGGANTGELFF.